This is a list of T cell receptor beta chains from one sample in a study of monozygotic twins with inflammatory bowel disease. For each CDR3 protein, TCRdb gives one entry from its re-call of the 5' RACE reads, without DNA. The table lists more than 110,000 distinct CDR3 sequences. Sequenced input: blood. The receptors derive from a human donor with ulcerative colitis or Crohn's disease, or a healthy co-twin of an affected twin (not recorded which). The CDR3 runs from the conserved cysteine through the conserved F or W.

TRBJ1-5 TRBV5-6 17 CASSLAARQGTNQPQHF
TRBJ2-7 TRBV7-6 15 CASSLVAGQRYEQYF
TRBJ2-7 TRBV20-1 13 CSASRGRTEEQYF
TRBJ1-5 TRBV12-3/TRBV12-4 14 CATSQGALNKPQHF
TRBJ2-2 TRBV7-8 13 CASSLRVTGELFF
TRBJ1-1 TRBV28 16 CASSLTALRANTEAFF
TRBJ1-2 TRBV11-2 13 CASSSAGDYGYTF
TRBJ2-4 TRBV7-2 13 CASSDTGKNIQYF
TRBJ2-6 TRBV24-1 16 CATSDLSGDGANVLTF
TRBJ2-1 TRBV28 16 CASTTVRGRTYNEQFF
TRBJ2-7 TRBV11-2 18 CASSKLAGAAGFSYEQYF
TRBJ1-1 TRBV24-1 17 CATSDSGSHGTGSEAFF
TRBJ2-1 TRBV20-1 14 CSAILAGGHNEQFF
TRBJ2-5 TRBV20-1 15 CSAGRRLAGEETQYF
TRBJ2-1 TRBV24-1 14 CATSGTSGKTEQFF
TRBJ2-7 TRBV28 11 CASRVTYEQYF
TRBJ2-2 TRBV5-6 16 CASSHPSDANTGELFF
TRBJ2-7 TRBV6-6 14 CASRKGQGAYEQYF
TRBJ2-1 TRBV11-3 13 CASSSGLSNEQFF
TRBJ1-3 TRBV28 14 CASSFRGIGNTICF
TRBJ2-2 TRBV4-2 18 CASSQGPGREGHTGELFF
TRBJ2-3 TRBV7-9 15 CASSLSGLGTDTQYF
TRBJ2-2 TRBV29-1 16 CSVEDPPAGGTGELFF